Listed below are T cell receptor beta chains from one sample, sequenced in a study of beta chain features in type 1 diabetes. Measured with immunoSEQ multiplex PCR; TCRdb has only the in-frame clones, and not every one. The sample lists roughly 150,000 clones, roughly 9% occurring once. Specimen: central memory CD4+ T cells from blood. All receptors derive from a woman in her twenties or thirties with type 1 diabetes. Both conserved end residues are part of each CDR3. Each record gives: V gene, J gene, D gene, clone size, CDR3 protein, CDR3 DNA. D genes are given only for firm matches. Size tells how often a clone was seen (once, few, many) or the class of an expanded clone, and some rows leave it out.

>TRBV28|TRBJ2-6|-|few
CASSPAGRYSSGANVLTF
TGTGCCAGCAGTCCCGCGGGCCGCTACAGCTCTGGGGCCAACGTCCTGACTTTC
>TRBV2|TRBJ2-5|TRBD1|-
CASCGTGETQYF
TGTGCCAGCTGCGGGACAGGGGAGACCCAGTACTTC
>TRBV29-1|TRBJ2-3|TRBD2|few
CSTRGDPTSSTDTQYF
TGCAGCACTCGGGGGGATCCTACCTCTAGCACAGATACGCAGTATTTT
>TRBV7-2|TRBJ2-5|-|-
CASSLVLETQYF
TGTGCCAGCAGCTTAGTCCTGGAGACCCAGTACTTC
>TRBV27|TRBJ1-2|-|-
CASRPRYVGGGYTF
TGTGCCAGCAGGCCCCGATACGTCGGGGGAGGCTACACCTTC
>TRBV4-2|TRBJ1-2|TRBD1|few
CASSPTTTRQGYGYTF
TGTGCCAGCAGCCCGACCACCACCAGACAGGGTTATGGCTACACCTTC
>TRBV28|TRBJ2-7|TRBD2|few
CASSPAGGDLEQYF
TGTGCCAGCAGTCCAGCGGGAGGGGATCTCGAGCAGTACTTC
>TRBV10-2|TRBJ2-7|-|-
CASSWGQAEDEQYF
TGCGCCAGTTCCTGGGGCCAGGCTGAGGACGAGCAGTACTTC
>TRBV29-1|TRBJ2-2|TRBD2|few
CSPPSVAGGPPNTGELFF
TGCAGCCCTCCCTCGGTAGCGGGAGGGCCCCCGAACACCGGGGAGCTGTTTTTT
>TRBV2|TRBJ2-1|TRBD1|few
CASSFDRGPYNEQFF
TGTGCCAGCAGTTTCGACAGGGGCCCCTACAATGAGCAGTTCTTC
>TRBV6-6|TRBJ1-5|-|few
CASSIERSSNQPQHF
TGTGCCAGCAGTATTGAGAGGTCTAGCAATCAGCCCCAGCATTTT
>TRBV4-1|TRBJ2-5|TRBD1|few
CASRGVGGLGETQYF
TGCGCCAGCAGGGGAGTAGGGGGCTTGGGGGAGACCCAGTACTTC
>TRBV27|TRBJ2-1|-|few
CASSFRRRGSNEQFF
TGTGCCAGCAGTTTTCGGCGTAGGGGGTCCAATGAGCAGTTCTTC
>TRBV9|TRBJ2-1|TRBD2|-
CASSVGGTSGPNEQFF
TGTGCCAGCAGCGTAGGGGGGACTAGCGGGCCGAATGAGCAGTTCTTC
>TRBV7-9|TRBJ2-5|TRBD2|-
CASSLGLAGETQYF
TGTGCCAGCAGCTTGGGACTAGCAGGAGAGACCCAGTACTTC
>TRBV9|TRBJ1-2|-|-
CASSSSGRGANYGYTF
TGTGCCAGCAGCTCCAGTGGTAGGGGCGCCAACTATGGCTACACCTTC